The sequence of this T cell receptor (beta chain) was determined in a study of T cell repertoires in ileal Crohn's disease. The table came from immunoSEQ multiplex PCR; TCRdb's copy has only in-frame clones and leaves some out. Of 2,600 or so clones listed, less than 80% are singletons. The germline CDR1 and CDR2 sequences are LNHNV and YYDKDF (reference sequence). The CDR3 contains 16 residues. Losses at the gene ends were 5 bases for V and 2 bases for J; bases not matched to a gene: 8. Study conclusions and caveats: Every patient over 26.8% clonality showed endoscopic recurrence. Compared with non-smokers, active smokers at surgery showed more clonal expansions. Sorted CD8 T cells held more high-frequency clones than CD4.

Time point specified: neoterminal ileum biopsy at postoperative endoscopy, about 6 months after surgery. On this clone: Its cognate antigen is unknown.

The genes are TRBV15 and TRBJ2-2; 7 bases map to TRBD2. The receptor's source is an adult with Crohn's disease. The material sequenced was ileal tissue. In DNA, the CDR3 is TGTGCCACCAGCTTGGACCAGCGGGGTAACACCGGGGAGCTGTTTTTT. Its protein product is CATSLDQRGNTGELFF.